This TCR beta chain was identified in a study of T-cell reconstitution after alpha-beta-depleted transplantation in children. Overall study findings and caveats: There were some patients whose high TCRbeta diversity at day 60 came from surviving recipient T cells and thymic progenitors. Expanded graft clones numbering several hundred reportedly gave rise to alpha-beta T cells about two months after transplant. Newly generated T cells supplied most T-cell counts and diversity one year post-transplant.

As it was prepared, the TCRbeta library received unique molecular identifiers. TCRdb re-analysed the PCR reads in MiXCR, keeping a single row per CDR3 protein. Here the sample spans 450,000 to 550,000 distinct CDR3 sequences, over 9.5% being singletons. This clonotype was recorded a few times. Its antigen is unknown. Germline values: CDR1 DFQATT, CDR2 SNEGSKA (reference sequence). The CDR3 sequence is 12 residues long. Trimming removed 6 bases from V and 14 bases from J; junction bases left unmatched: 10. The clonotype was recovered from a female patient between 2 and 15 years old who had a stem cell transplant for aplastic anemia, so the T cells may come from the graft donor. Sequenced here: PBMCs, mostly from graft donor cells, sampled 180 days after TCRalphabeta/CD19-depleted stem cell transplant. This sequence joins TRBV20-1 and TRBJ2-3; 11 bases agree with TRBD2. The CDR3 is CSASGLAEPRYF. The CDR3 nucleotides are TGCAGTGCCTCGGGACTAGCGGAGCCAAGGTATTTT.